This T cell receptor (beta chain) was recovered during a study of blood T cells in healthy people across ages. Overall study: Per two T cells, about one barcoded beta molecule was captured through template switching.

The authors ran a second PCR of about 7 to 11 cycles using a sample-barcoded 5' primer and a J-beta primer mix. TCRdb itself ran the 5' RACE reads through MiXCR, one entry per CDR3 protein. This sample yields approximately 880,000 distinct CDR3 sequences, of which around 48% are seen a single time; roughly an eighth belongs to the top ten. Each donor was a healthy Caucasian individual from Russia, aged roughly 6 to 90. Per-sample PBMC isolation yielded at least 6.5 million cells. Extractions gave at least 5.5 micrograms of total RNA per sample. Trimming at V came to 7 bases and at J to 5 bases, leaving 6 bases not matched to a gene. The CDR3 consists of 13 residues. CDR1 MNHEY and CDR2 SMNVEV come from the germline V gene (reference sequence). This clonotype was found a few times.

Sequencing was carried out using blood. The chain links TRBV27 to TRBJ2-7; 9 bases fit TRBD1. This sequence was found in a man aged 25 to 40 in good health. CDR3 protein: CASTETGGNEQYF. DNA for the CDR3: TGTGCCAGCACAGAGACAGGGGGTAACGAGCAGTACTTC.